These 26 T cell receptor beta chains share one sample of origin, sequenced in a study of radiotherapy plus CTLA-4 blockade in lung cancer. Repertoires were generated with immunoSEQ multiplex PCR, while TCRdb's copy carries only in-frame clones and drops some. This table holds some 90,000 clones, around four fifths found once. Material: peripheral blood, obtained from a patient treated with radiotherapy plus ipilimumab. These receptors were taken from a human donor with non-small cell lung cancer who had stable disease on radiotherapy plus ipilimumab.

This chain joins TRBV28 and TRBJ2-4, with TRBD2 matching 13 bases. The trim removed 6 bases at V and 8 bases at J, leaving 7 bases unmatched. Germline V gene data show CDR1 as MDHEN and CDR2 as SYDVKM. This CDR3 is 15 amino acids long. DNA for the CDR3: TGTGCCAGCAGGCGGACTAGCGGGAGAAACGACATTCAGTACTTC. It codes for CASRRTSGRNDIQYF.

V usage is TRBV7-2 and J usage is TRBJ2-5; D is possibly TRBD1 or TRBD2 (5 bases each). The germline V gene encodes CDR1 SGHTA and CDR2 FQGNSA. V shed 1 base and J shed 1 base, with 13 bases lying between them. The CDR3 runs 16 residues. CDR3 loop: CASSLGGPGRQETQYF. The CDR3 coding sequence is TGTGCCAGCAGCTTAGGGGGACCAGGCCGCCAAGAGACCCAGTACTTC.

V gene TRBV4-1 combines with J gene TRBJ2-1; tentative D call: TRBD1 (6 bases). Deletions cut 1 base from V and 8 bases from J, with 15 bases between. This CDR3 is built from 15 residues. CDR1 is MGHRA, CDR2 YSYEKL, per germline. The chain's CDR3 is CASSQGTVRRDEQFF. CDR3 bases: TGCGCCAGCAGCCAAGGGACAGTCCGGCGGGATGAGCAGTTCTTC.

The chain uses TRBV30 and TRBJ2-2; the D is unclear. This CDR3 spans 14 amino acids. CDR1 GTSNPN and CDR2 SVGIG come from the germline V gene (reference sequence). V shed 4 bases and J shed 6 bases, with 15 bases lying between them. The CDR3: CAWTPNMAAGELFF. CDR3 nucleotides: TGTGCCTGGACCCCAAACATGGCGGCCGGGGAGCTGTTTTTT.

The rearrangement joins TRBV27 to TRBJ1-2; TRBD1 matches at 8 bases. V was pared by 6 bases and J by 0 bases, with 3 bases of the junction left unmatched. Germline CDR1 and CDR2: MNHEY and SMNVEV (reference sequence). The CDR3 sequence is 14 residues long. The CDR3 region has the DNA TGTGCCAGCAGGGGGGACAGGCCTAACTATGGCTACACCTTC. Protein product: CASRGDRPNYGYTF.

The V gene is TRBV5-1, the J gene TRBJ2-7; D uncertain. The length of the CDR3 is 10 residues. V was cut by 9 bases and J by 7 bases, with 11 bases left in between. Germline CDR1 and CDR2: SGHRS and YFSETQ. The CDR3 loop reads CAIQGGEQYF. CDR3 coding DNA: TGCGCCATCCAAGGCGGTGAGCAGTACTTC.

V usage is TRBV15 and J usage is TRBJ2-3; possibly TRBD2 for D (5 bases). CDR3 size: 14 residues. Trimming pared 1 base from V and 3 bases from J, leaving 8 bases between. Germline CDR1 LNHNV, CDR2 YYDKDF (reference sequence). This CDR3 is CATSRVGETDTQYF. Here the CDR3 DNA reads TGTGCCACCAGCAGAGTCGGGGAAACAGATACGCAGTATTTT.

The V gene is TRBV23-1, the J gene TRBJ2-7; D may be TRBD1 or TRBD2 (6 bases each). TRBV23-1 is sorted into the ORF group, with uncertain function. This CDR3 has 14 amino acids. The V end lost 2 bases, the J end lost 2 bases, and 10 bases lay between the germline ends. The CDR3 sequence is CASSQPGGPYEQYF. The CDR3 region has the DNA TGCGCCAGCAGTCAACCCGGGGGCCCCTACGAGCAGTACTTC.

The chain carries TRBV5-1 and TRBJ2-3, with D perhaps TRBD1 (5 bases). Trimming pared 4 bases from V and 0 bases from J, leaving 12 bases between. CDR3 length: 15 amino acids. The germline gives CDR1 SGHRS, CDR2 YFSETQ. The CDR3 nucleotides read TGCGCCAGCAGCAAAACCAGGGTAAGCACAGATACGCAGTATTTT. It specifies CASSKTRVSTDTQYF.

The genes are TRBV19 and TRBJ1-1; a possible D gene is TRBD1 (5 bases). V shed 7 bases and J shed 2 bases, with 11 bases lying between them. The germline V gene encodes CDR1 LNHDA and CDR2 SQIVND (reference sequence). The CDR3 has 13 amino acids. The CDR3 spells CASMPGHNTEAFF. The CDR3 coding sequence is TGTGCCAGTATGCCGGGGCATAACACTGAAGCTTTCTTT.

This clone has a single count. J is TRBJ2-3 and V is TRBV19, with 10 bases lining up with TRBD1. Per germline, CDR1 LNHDA and CDR2 SQIVND (reference sequence). V lost 8 bases to trimming and J lost 5 bases; unmatched junction nucleotides: 7. CDR3 length: 14 residues. CDR3 sequence: CASDDRGQGDTQYF. In DNA, the CDR3 is TGTGCCAGTGACGACAGGGGGCAGGGAGATACGCAGTATTTT.

The rearrangement joins TRBV2 to TRBJ2-5; D may be TRBD2 (5 bases). This CDR3 is built from 15 residues. Germline values: CDR1 SNHLY, CDR2 FYNNEI. Trimming removed 0 bases at V and 5 bases at J, with 13 bases between. The DNA for the CDR3 is TGTGCCAGCAGTGAAGCCGGAGGATTCGGCGAGACCCAGTACTTC. The encoded protein is CASSEAGGFGETQYF.

The V call is TRBV19, the J call TRBJ2-7, with a possible D match to TRBD2 (6 bases). V lost 0 bases to trimming and J lost 1 base, with 10 bases between them. The germline CDR1 and CDR2 sequences are LNHDA and SQIVND (reference sequence). There are 15 residues in the CDR3. In DNA form, the CDR3 reads TGTGCCAGTAGTATAGATAGCGGCAGATCCTACGAGCAGTACTTC. It encodes CASSIDSGRSYEQYF.

Comment on this clone: A junction end diverges from the germline sequence, so it may reflect a read error. V gene TRBV7-6 combines with J gene TRBJ2-2; TRBD2 matches at 9 bases. Germline assignment: CDR1 SGHVS and CDR2 FNYEAQ. This CDR3 is built from 14 residues. In DNA form, the CDR3 reads TGTGCCAGCACCTCTAGCGGGATACACCGGGGAGCTGTTTTT. This encodes CASTSSGIHRGAVF.

The CDR3 DNA sequence: TGTGCCAGCACCCTATACGAGAAGGGGACCCAGTACTTC. Protein: CASTLYEKGTQYF. The chain employs TRBV5-5 and TRBJ2-5, with no clear D. The CDR3 spans 13 residues. V dropped 6 bases and J dropped 7 bases, with 16 bases sitting between them. Germline assignment: CDR1 SGHKS and CDR2 YYEKEE (reference sequence).

The V gene is TRBV25-1, the J gene TRBJ2-7; D remains ambiguous. This CDR3 is built from 12 residues. Germline V gene data show CDR1 as MGHDK and CDR2 as SYGVNS. V shed 4 bases and J shed 4 bases, with 8 bases lying between them. CDR3 nucleotide sequence: TGTGCCAGCAGTGGTATTCGGTACGAGCAGTACTTC. Translating gives CASSGIRYEQYF.

The chain links TRBV25-1 to TRBJ2-4, with 11 nucleotides matching TRBD2. V trimming: 2 bases; J trimming: 3 bases; junction bases outside the gene matches: 9. This CDR3 region has 18 residues. Looked up from germline, CDR1 is MGHDK and CDR2 is SYGVNS. The CDR3: CASSEIERLAGNKNIQYF. The CDR3 DNA is TGTGCCAGCAGTGAAATAGAACGACTAGCGGGGAACAAAAACATTCAGTACTTC.

The rearrangement uses TRBV2 and TRBJ1-5; D ambiguous. The V gene's germline CDR1 is SNHLY and CDR2 FYNNEI. V was pared by 1 base and J by 6 bases, with 7 bases between. This CDR3 region has 13 residues. Here the CDR3 DNA reads TGTGCCAGCAGTGAAGTCGCAGGTCAGCCCCAGCATTTT. It is translated as CASSEVAGQPQHF.

This clone was recorded only once. This sequence joins TRBV15 and TRBJ2-7; 10 bases match TRBD2. CDR1 LNHNV and CDR2 YYDKDF come from the germline V gene (reference sequence). The trim removed 3 bases at V and 2 bases at J, leaving 4 bases unmatched. The CDR3 length is 15 residues. CDR3 in DNA: TGTGCCACCAGCAGCTCCAGCGGGGGGGCCTACGAGCAGTACTTC. Its protein product is CATSSSSGGAYEQYF.

This clone was seen a single time. The chain combines TRBV27 with TRBJ1-5, with TRBD1 matching over 10 bases. Germline CDR1 and CDR2: MNHEY and SMNVEV (reference sequence). CDR3 length: 17 amino acids. J was trimmed by 2 bases and V by 5 bases; bases with no gene match: 9. CDR3 sequence (DNA): TGTGCCAGCAGTCTGTACGCGACAGGGGGCGGCAATCAGCCCCAGCATTTT. Protein: CASSLYATGGGNQPQHF.

The chain combines TRBV4-2 with TRBJ1-2; weak D call: TRBD1 (5 bases). Per germline, CDR1 LGHNA and CDR2 YNFKEQ. CDR3 length: 17 amino acids. V was trimmed by 3 bases and J by 5 bases, leaving 22 bases between them. CDR3 loop: CASSHIPGDSRGYGYTF. CDR3 DNA sequence: TGTGCCAGCAGCCACATCCCTGGGGACTCAAGAGGGTATGGCTACACCTTC.

J is TRBJ1-2 and V is TRBV5-8, with a possible D match to TRBD1 (6 bases). CDR3 length: 14 residues. Deletions cut 4 bases from V and 3 bases from J, with 13 bases between. Germline V gene sequence: CDR1 SGHTS, CDR2 YDEGEE. The CDR3: CASSPQQGHYGYTF. CDR3 DNA sequence: TGTGCCAGCAGCCCCCAACAGGGTCACTATGGCTACACCTTC.

The rearrangement joins TRBV7-6 to TRBJ2-3, with a tentative D call TRBD2 (5 bases). The V end lost 2 bases, the J end lost 3 bases, and 12 bases lay between the germline ends. This CDR3 is 15 amino acids long. CDR1 and CDR2 (germline): SGHVS, FNYEAQ. CDR3 amino acids: CASSLLAGTTDTQYF. The CDR3, as DNA: TGTGCCAGCAGCTTACTAGCTGGTACAACAGATACGCAGTATTTT.

This chain joins TRBV6-1 and TRBJ1-3, with 7 bases fitting TRBD1. Trimming at V came to 4 bases and at J to 0 bases, leaving 3 bases not matched to a gene. The germline CDR1 and CDR2 sequences are MNHNS and SASEGT. This CDR3 comprises 15 residues. The chain's CDR3 is CASSVDRVSGNTIYF. In nucleotides, the CDR3 is TGTGCCAGCAGTGTTGACAGGGTCTCTGGAAACACCATATATTTT.

V gene TRBV11-3 combines with J gene TRBJ2-6; D is tentatively TRBD1 or TRBD2 (5 bases each). CDR3 length: 14 residues. The V end was cut by 3 bases, the J end by 9 bases, with 12 bases between. Germline assignment: CDR1 SGHNT and CDR2 YENEEA. Here the CDR3 reads CASSLGDPGNVLTF. CDR3 bases: TGTGCCAGCAGCTTGGGGGACCCCGGCAACGTCCTGACTTTC.

This clone has a handful of counts. The chain recombines TRBV18 with TRBJ1-5; possible D gene TRBD1, 6 bases. The CDR3 length is 13 residues. Trimming shortened V by 8 bases and J by 3 bases, and 11 bases separated the two germline ends. CDR1 and CDR2 from the germline V gene are KGHSH and LQKENI. CDR3 in DNA: TGTGCCAGCGCGACAGGCTCCAATCAGCCCCAGCATTTT. As protein: CASATGSNQPQHF.